The clone carrying this T cell receptor beta chain was found a few times. The time point is: newly diagnosed GD, antithyroid drugs for less than 3 months. The authors made the TCR library using RNA they extracted from PBMCs. The V gene's germline CDR1 is DFQATT and CDR2 SNEGSKA (reference sequence). The CDR3 totals 13 residues. Arm-PCR of CDR3 regions and iRepertoire HTBI primers were used to build TCR beta libraries. A single record per CDR3 protein comes from TCRdb applying MiXCR to the multiplex PCR reads. The repertoire holds roughly 350,000 distinct CDR3 sequences, with under 20% as singletons. This entry belongs to a study of regulatory T cells in long-lasting Graves disease. The same sample was also used in a study of T cells in Graves' hyperthyroidism and ophthalmopathy.

J is TRBJ2-1 and V is TRBV20-1; possibly TRBD2 for D (7 bases). The input for sequencing was peripheral blood mononuclear cells (PBMCs), taken at new diagnosis, from a patient treated with antithyroid drugs. This receptor was taken from a woman between 18 and 29 years old with Graves disease. The CDR3 protein is CSAGASGDNEQFF. In DNA form, the CDR3 reads TGCAGCGCGGGGGCCTCGGGAGACAATGAGCAGTTCTTC.